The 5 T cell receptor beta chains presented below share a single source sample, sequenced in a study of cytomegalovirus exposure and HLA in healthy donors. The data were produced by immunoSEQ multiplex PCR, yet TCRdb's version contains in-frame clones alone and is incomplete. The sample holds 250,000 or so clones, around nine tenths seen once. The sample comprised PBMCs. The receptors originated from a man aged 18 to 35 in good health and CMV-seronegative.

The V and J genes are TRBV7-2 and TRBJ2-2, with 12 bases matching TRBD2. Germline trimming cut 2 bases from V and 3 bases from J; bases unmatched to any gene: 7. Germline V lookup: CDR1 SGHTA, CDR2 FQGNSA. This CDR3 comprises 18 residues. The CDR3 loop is CASSLWLAGGPDTGELFF. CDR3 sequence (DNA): TGTGCCAGCAGCTTATGGCTAGCGGGAGGGCCAGACACCGGGGAGCTGTTTTTT.

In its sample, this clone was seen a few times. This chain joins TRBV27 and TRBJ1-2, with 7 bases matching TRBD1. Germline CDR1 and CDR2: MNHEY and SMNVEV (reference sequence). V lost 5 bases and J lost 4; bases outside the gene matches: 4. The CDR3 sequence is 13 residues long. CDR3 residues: CASSPRQGYGYTF. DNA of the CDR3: TGTGCCAGCAGTCCTCGACAGGGCTATGGCTACACCTTC.

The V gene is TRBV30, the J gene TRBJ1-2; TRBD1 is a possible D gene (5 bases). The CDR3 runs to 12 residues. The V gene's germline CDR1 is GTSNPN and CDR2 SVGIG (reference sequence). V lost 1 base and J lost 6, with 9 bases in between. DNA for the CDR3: TGTGCCTGGAGTGAGGGGCCCCATGGCTACACCTTC. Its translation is CAWSEGPHGYTF. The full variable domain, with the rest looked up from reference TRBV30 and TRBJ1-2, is SQTIHQWPATLVQPVGSPLSLECTVEGTSNPNLYWYRQAAGRGLQLLFYSVGIGQISSEVPQNLSASRPQDRQFILSSKKLLLSDSGFYLCAWSEGPHGYTFGSGTRLTVV.

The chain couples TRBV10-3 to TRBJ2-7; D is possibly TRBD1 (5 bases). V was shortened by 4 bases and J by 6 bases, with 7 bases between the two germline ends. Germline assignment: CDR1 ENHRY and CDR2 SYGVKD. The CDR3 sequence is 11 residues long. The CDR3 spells CAISADSEQYF. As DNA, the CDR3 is TGTGCCATCAGTGCCGACAGCGAGCAGTACTTC.

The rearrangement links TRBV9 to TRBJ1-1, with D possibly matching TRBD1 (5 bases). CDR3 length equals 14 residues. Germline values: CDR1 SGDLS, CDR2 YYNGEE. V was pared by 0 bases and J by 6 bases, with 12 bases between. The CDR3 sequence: CASSVVQAMAEAFF. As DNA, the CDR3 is TGTGCCAGCAGCGTAGTACAGGCAATGGCTGAAGCTTTCTTT. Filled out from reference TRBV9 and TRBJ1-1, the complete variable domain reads DSGVTQTPKHLITATGQRVTLRCSPRSGDLSVYWYQQSLDQGLQFLIQYYNGEERAKGNILERFSAQQFPDLHSELNLSSLELGDSALYFCASSVVQAMAEAFFGQGTRLTVV.